There are many counts of the clone carrying this TCR beta chain. The target antigen is unknown. TCRdb fed the 5' RACE reads into MiXCR, producing one record per CDR3 protein. Seen here are tens of thousands of distinct CDR3 sequences, approximately 6% observed once, and the top ten hold 12%. Germline CDR1 SGHRS, CDR2 YFSETQ. This CDR3 has 17 residues. V dropped 7 bases and J dropped 0 bases, with 17 bases sitting between them. The data derive from a study of CD8 T cells in ankylosing spondylitis. Points from the study as a whole: Matched synovial fluid from ankylosing spondylitis patients was reported to be enriched for disease-linked clones.

The chain carries TRBV5-1 and TRBJ2-6; D may be TRBD2 (6 bases). The specimen was blood, either unsorted or a sorted T cell fraction (not recorded which). This sequence was found in a male donor with ankylosing spondylitis or in good health (not recorded which). Written as DNA, the CDR3 is TGCGCCAGCGGTCCCGGGACTCGGTACTCTGGGGCCAACGTCCTGACTTTC. Amino acids: CASGPGTRYSGANVLTF.